This record covers a single TCR beta chain. Individuals aged roughly 18 to 90 years were recruited from roughly 22 US areas. In germline, CDR1 is GTSNPN, CDR2 SVGIG (reference sequence). V shed 0 bases and J 4 bases; nucleotides not matched to a gene: 4. This CDR3 region has 14 residues. This sample was taken from a study of blood T cell repertoires in COVID-19. Here immunoSEQ multiplex PCR was the method, and the copy in TCRdb shows in-frame clones only, minus some. Of around 200,000 clones listed, 90% were seen once; the top ten hold approximately 1.1%. This chain connects TRBV30 to TRBJ1-2, with 8 bases aligning to TRBD1. This TCR came from a man aged 25-45 years who had recovered from COVID-19. The material sequenced was PBMCs or T cells enriched from blood (not recorded which). For the CDR3, the DNA is TGTGCCTGGAGTGTGGCAGGGGGCCGCTATGGCTACACCTTC. Translated, it gives CAWSVAGGRYGYTF.